This TCR beta chain comes out of a study of blood T cells in healthy people across ages. Study findings and constraints: It was found that TCR beta diversity correlated strongly with the percentage of naive T cells. Unsorted PBMC material precluded a definitive naive versus antigen-experienced comparison.

Primed by a sample-barcoded 5' primer and a J-beta primer mix, a second PCR proceeded for roughly 7 to 11 cycles. Each single sample gave us at least 3 million CDR3-containing paired-end reads. TCRdb reprocessed the 5' RACE reads via MiXCR and lists one record per CDR3 protein. The repertoire has about 1.4 million distinct CDR3 sequences, around 55% of them found once; the top ten carry 6.5% to 8.5%. As to this clonotype: Its antigen remains unidentified.

The CDR3 contains 14 residues. Trimming cost V 2 bases and J 5 bases; bases outside gene matches: 3. Germline values: CDR1 SGHRS, CDR2 YFSETQ. The receptor was derived from a man in his late teens or twenties in good health. The sample taken for sequencing was blood. The chain joins TRBV5-1 to TRBJ2-1; 8 bases line up with TRBD1. This CDR3 reads CASSFGQGNNEQFF. The CDR3 DNA reads TGCGCCAGCAGCTTTGGACAGGGTAACAATGAGCAGTTCTTC.